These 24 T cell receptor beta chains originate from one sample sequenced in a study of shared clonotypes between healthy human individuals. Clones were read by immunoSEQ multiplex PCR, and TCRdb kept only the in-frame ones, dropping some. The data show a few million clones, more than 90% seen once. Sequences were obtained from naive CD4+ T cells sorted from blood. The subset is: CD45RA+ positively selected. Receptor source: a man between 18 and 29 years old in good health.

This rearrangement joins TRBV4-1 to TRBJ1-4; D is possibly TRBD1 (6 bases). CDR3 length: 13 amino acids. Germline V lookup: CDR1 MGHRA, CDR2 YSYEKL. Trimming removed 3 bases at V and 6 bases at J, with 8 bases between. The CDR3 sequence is CASSQRTDEKLFF. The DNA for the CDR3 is TGCGCCAGCAGCCAGCGGACAGATGAAAAACTGTTTTTT.

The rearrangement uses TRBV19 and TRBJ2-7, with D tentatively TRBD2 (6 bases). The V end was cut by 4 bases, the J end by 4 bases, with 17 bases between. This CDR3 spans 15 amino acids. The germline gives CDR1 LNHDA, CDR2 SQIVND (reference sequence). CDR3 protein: CASSTHRGFGYEQYF. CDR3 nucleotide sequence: TGTGCCAGTAGTACCCACCGGGGGTTTGGGTACGAGCAGTACTTC.

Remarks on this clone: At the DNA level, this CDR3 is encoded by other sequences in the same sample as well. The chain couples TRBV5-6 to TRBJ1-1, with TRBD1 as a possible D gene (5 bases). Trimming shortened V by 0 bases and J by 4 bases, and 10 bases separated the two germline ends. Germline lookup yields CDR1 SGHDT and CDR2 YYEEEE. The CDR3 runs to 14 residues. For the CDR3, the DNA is TGTGCCAGCAGCTTGGATGGCAGGGTCACTGAAGCTTTCTTT. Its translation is CASSLDGRVTEAFF.

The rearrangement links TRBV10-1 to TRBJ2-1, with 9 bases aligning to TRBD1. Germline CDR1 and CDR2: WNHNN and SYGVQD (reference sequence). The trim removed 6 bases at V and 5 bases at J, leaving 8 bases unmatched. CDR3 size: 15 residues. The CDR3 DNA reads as TGCGCCAGCAGGGCCGGGACAGGGAACGACAATGAGCAGTTCTTC. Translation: CASRAGTGNDNEQFF.

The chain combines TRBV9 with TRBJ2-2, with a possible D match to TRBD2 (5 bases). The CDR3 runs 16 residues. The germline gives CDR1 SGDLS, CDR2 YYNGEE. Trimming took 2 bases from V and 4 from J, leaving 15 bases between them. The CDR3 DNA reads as TGTGCCAGCAGCGTGAGGAGTAGCGTCCCCACCGGGGAGCTGTTTTTT. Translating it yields CASSVRSSVPTGELFF.

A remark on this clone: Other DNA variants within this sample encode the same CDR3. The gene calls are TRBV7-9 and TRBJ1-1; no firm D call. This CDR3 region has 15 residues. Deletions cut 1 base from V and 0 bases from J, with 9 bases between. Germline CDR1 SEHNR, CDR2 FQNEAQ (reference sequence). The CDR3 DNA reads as TGTGCCAGCAGCTTAGGGGGATCTATGAACACTGAAGCTTTCTTT. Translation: CASSLGGSMNTEAFF.

CDR3 amino acids: CAISEKEYTDTQYF. CDR3 nucleotide sequence: TGTGCCATCAGTGAGAAGGAGTACACAGATACGCAGTATTTT. The chain joins TRBV10-3 to TRBJ2-3, with D unresolved. This CDR3 has 14 residues. CDR1 and CDR2 (germline): ENHRY, SYGVKD. V lost 2 bases to trimming and J lost 2 bases, with 8 bases between them.

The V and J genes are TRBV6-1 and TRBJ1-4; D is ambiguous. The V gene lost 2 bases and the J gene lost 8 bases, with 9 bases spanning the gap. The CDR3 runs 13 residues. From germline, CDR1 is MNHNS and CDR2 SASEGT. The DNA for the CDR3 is TGTGCCAGCAGTGAATTCGGTCGGGAAAAACTGTTTTTT. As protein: CASSEFGREKLFF.

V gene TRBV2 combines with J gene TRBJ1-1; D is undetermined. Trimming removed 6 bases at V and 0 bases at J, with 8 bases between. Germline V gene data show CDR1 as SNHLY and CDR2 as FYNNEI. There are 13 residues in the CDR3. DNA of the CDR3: TGTGCCAGCAGAGAGGATTTGAACACTGAAGCTTTCTTT. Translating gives CASREDLNTEAFF.

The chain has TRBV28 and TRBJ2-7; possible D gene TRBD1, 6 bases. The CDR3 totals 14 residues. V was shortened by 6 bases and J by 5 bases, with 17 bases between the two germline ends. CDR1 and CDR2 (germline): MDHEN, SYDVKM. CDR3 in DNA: TGTGCCAGCAGACCTACCGGGACACCTAACGAGCAGTACTTC. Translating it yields CASRPTGTPNEQYF.

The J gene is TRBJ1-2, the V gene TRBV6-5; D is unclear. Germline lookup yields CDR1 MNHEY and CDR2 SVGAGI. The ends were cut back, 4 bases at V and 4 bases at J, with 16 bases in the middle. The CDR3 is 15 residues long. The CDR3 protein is CASSSLWEGGYGYTF. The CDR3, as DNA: TGTGCCAGCAGTTCTCTGTGGGAGGGTGGCTATGGCTACACCTTC.

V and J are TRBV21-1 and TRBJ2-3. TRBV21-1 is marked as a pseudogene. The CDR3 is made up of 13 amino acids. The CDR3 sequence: CASSRPCPDTQYF. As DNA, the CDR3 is TGTGCCAGCAGCCGTCCTTGCCCAGATACGCAGTATTTT.

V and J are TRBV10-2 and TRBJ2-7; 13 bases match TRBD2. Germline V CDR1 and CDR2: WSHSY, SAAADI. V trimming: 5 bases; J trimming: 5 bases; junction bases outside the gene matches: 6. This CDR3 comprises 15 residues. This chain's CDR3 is CASSPIGLAGDEQYF. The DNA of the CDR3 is TGCGCCAGCAGTCCGATAGGACTAGCGGGAGACGAGCAGTACTTC.

DNA for the CDR3: TGTGCCAGCAGTGGGGCGGCTAGCGCAGTCGAGCAGTACTTC. It codes for CASSGAASAVEQYF. The chain carries TRBV6-5 and TRBJ2-7, with TRBD2 as a possible D gene (6 bases). This CDR3 is 14 amino acids long. Between the trimmed V and J ends, which lost 5 bases and 6 bases, there was a span of 17 bases. Germline V CDR1 and CDR2: MNHEY, SVGAGI.

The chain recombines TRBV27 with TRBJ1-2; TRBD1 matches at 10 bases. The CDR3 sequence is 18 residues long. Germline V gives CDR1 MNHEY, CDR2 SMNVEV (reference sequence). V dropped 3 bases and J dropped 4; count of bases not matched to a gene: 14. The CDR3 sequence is CASSFLSWDRGTGYGYTF. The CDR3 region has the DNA TGTGCCAGCAGTTTCCTCTCCTGGGACAGGGGAACAGGCTATGGCTACACCTTC.

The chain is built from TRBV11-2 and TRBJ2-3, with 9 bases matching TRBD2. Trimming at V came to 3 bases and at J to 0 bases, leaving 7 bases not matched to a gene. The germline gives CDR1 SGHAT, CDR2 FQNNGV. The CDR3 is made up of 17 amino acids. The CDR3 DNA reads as TGTGCCAGCAGCTTCGTTGCGGGGGGGCGTAGCACAGATACGCAGTATTTT. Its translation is CASSFVAGGRSTDTQYF.

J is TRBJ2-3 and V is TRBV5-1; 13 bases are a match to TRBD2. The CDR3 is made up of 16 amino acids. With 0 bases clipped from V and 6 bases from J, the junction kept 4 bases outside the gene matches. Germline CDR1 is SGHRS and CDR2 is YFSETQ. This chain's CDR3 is CASSLGTSGSGDTQYF. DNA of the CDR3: TGCGCCAGCAGCTTGGGGACTAGCGGGAGTGGGGATACGCAGTATTTT.

The CDR3, as DNA: TGTGCCAGCAGCCAAAGCGGGAGTAGCAACGAGCAGTACTTC. Translated: CASSQSGSSNEQYF. The chain couples TRBV5-4 to TRBJ2-7, with 8 bases identical to TRBD2. This CDR3 is 14 amino acids long. Trimming took 4 bases from V and 5 from J; bases not matched to a gene: 8. CDR1 and CDR2 (germline): SGHNT, YYREEE (reference sequence).

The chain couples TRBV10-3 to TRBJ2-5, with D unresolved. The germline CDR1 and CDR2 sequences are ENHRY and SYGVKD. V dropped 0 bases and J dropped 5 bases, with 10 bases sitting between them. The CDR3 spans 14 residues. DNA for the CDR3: TGTGCCATCAGTGAGTCCTTTGGTTTGGAGACCCAGTACTTC. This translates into CAISESFGLETQYF.

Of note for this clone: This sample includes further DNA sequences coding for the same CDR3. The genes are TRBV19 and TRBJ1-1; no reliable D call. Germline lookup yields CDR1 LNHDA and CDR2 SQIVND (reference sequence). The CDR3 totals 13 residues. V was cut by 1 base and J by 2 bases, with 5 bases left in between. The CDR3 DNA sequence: TGTGCCAGTAGTATAGTGGAAAACACTGAAGCTTTCTTT. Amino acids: CASSIVENTEAFF.

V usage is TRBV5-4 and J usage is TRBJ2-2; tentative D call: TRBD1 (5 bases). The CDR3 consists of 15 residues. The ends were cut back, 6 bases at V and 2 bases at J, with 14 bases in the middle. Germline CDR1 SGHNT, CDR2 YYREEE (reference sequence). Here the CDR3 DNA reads TGTGCCAGCAACCAGGGTGTGGGCAACACCGGGGAGCTGTTTTTT. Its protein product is CASNQGVGNTGELFF.

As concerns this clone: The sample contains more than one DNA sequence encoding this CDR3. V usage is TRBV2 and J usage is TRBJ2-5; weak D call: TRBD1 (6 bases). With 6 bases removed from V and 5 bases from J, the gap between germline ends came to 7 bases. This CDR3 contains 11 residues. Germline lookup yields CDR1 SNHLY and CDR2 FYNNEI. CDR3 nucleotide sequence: TGTGCCAGCAGGCAGGGGGAGACCCAGTACTTC. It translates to CASRQGETQYF.

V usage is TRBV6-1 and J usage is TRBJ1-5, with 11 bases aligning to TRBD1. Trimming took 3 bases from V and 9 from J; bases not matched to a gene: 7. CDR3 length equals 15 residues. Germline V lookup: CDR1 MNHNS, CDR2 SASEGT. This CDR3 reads CASSEGQGGKGPQHF. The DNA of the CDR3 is TGTGCCAGCAGTGAGGGACAGGGGGGAAAGGGGCCCCAGCATTTT.

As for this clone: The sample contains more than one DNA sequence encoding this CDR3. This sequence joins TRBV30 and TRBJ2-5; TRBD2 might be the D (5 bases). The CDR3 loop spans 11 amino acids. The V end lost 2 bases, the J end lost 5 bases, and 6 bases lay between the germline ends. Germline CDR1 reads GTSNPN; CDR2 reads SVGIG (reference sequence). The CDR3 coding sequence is TGTGCCTGGAGTCGAGGGGAGACCCAGTACTTC. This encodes CAWSRGETQYF.